Sequencing of this TCR beta chain was carried out in a study of spatial heterogeneity in lung cancer. Looking at the study overall: More beta-chain than alpha-chain sequences were consistently detected. Study-level points and caveats: Relative to follow-up, resection was when ubiquitous expanded tumor TCRs appeared more in blood.

Of note for this clonotype: The antigen is undetermined.

A single record per CDR3 protein comes from TCRdb applying MiXCR to the 5' RACE reads. The profile shows 39,000 or so distinct CDR3 sequences, around 7.5% of them singletons. Time point given: sample taken at primary tumor resection. Unsorted whole RNA from tumor, nontumor lung or frozen PBMC underwent sequencing. The donors comprised about 70 untreated early-stage non-small cell lung cancer patients. CDR3 length: 14 residues. V was shortened by 5 bases and J by 1 base, with 10 bases between the two germline ends. Germline values: CDR1 LGHNA, CDR2 YSLEER. The receptor was isolated from a male donor with early-stage non-small cell lung cancer. This chain uses TRBV4-3 with TRBJ2-3, with a weak D call TRBD1 (6 bases). The material was PBMCs, obtained at surgery. The CDR3 DNA follows: TGCGCCAGCAGCACGGACAGTCGCACAGATACGCAGTATTTT. Translated: CASSTDSRTDTQYF.